The 17 T cell receptor beta chains below all came from one sample that was sequenced in a study of cytomegalovirus exposure and HLA in healthy donors. The PCR used 60 Vbeta and 13 Jbeta primers. Here immunoSEQ multiplex PCR was the method, and the copy in TCRdb shows in-frame clones only, minus some. The data show approximately 220,000 clones, over 70% seen once. The sample was PBMCs. The receptors shown here come from a boy aged 2 to 10 in good health and CMV-seronegative.

This clone showed up just once. The chain employs TRBV30 and TRBJ1-3; possibly TRBD1 for D (5 bases). CDR3 length: 15 residues. Germline CDR1 is GTSNPN and CDR2 is SVGIG (reference sequence). V lost 3 bases and J 2 bases, leaving 14 bases between the germline ends. CDR3 sequence: CAWSIRRGTGNTIYF. DNA for the CDR3: TGTGCCTGGAGCATAAGGCGGGGGACTGGAAACACCATATATTTT.

The chain has TRBV11-2 and TRBJ2-4, with D tentatively TRBD2 (7 bases). This CDR3 has 17 amino acids. Trimming left V 2 bases short and J 4 bases short, with 18 bases between. The V gene's germline CDR1 is SGHAT and CDR2 FQNNGV. DNA for the CDR3: TGTGCCAGCAGCTTATTGGTGGGGGCGGGGGCGAAAAACATTCAGTACTTC. Translating it yields CASSLLVGAGAKNIQYF.

V gene TRBV4-1 combines with J gene TRBJ2-5; possibly TRBD2 for D (5 bases). CDR1 is MGHRA, CDR2 YSYEKL, per germline. CDR3 length equals 18 residues. Trimming left V 0 bases short and J 2 bases short, with 19 bases between. CDR3 region: CASSQEGGYREPQETQYF. The CDR3 DNA reads as TGCGCCAGCAGCCAAGAAGGAGGTTATAGGGAACCTCAAGAGACCCAGTACTTC.

The gene calls are TRBV28 and TRBJ1-1; D gene unclear. Trimming pared 7 bases from V and 7 bases from J, leaving 10 bases between. There are 11 residues in the CDR3. Germline CDR1 is MDHEN and CDR2 is SYDVKM. This chain's CDR3 is CASTHGREAFF. CDR3 coding DNA: TGTGCCAGCACCCATGGGCGTGAAGCTTTCTTT.

This chain uses TRBV7-9 with TRBJ1-2; unclear D gene. The V gene lost 5 bases and the J gene lost 1 base, with 8 bases spanning the gap. The CDR3 contains 13 residues. Germline loops: CDR1 SEHNR, CDR2 FQNEAQ (reference sequence). CDR3 in amino acids: CASSPEGNYGYTF. The CDR3 DNA follows: TGTGCCAGCAGCCCTGAGGGTAACTATGGCTACACCTTC. The complete variable domain, with remaining parts taken from reference TRBV7-9 and TRBJ1-2, reads DTGVSQNPRHKITKRGQNVTFRCDPISEHNRLYWYRQTLGQGPEFLTYFQNEAQLEKSRLLSDRFSAERPKGSFSTLEIQRTEQGDSAMYLCASSPEGNYGYTFGSGTRLTVV.

This chain joins TRBV30 and TRBJ2-3; 8 bases fit TRBD1. The V and J ends lost 3 bases and 2 bases, in that order; junction bases with no gene match: 4. Germline V CDR1 and CDR2: GTSNPN, SVGIG (reference sequence). This CDR3 spans 14 amino acids. The DNA for the CDR3 is TGTGCCTGGAGCGACAGGGGCACCACAGATACGCAGTATTTT. This translates into CAWSDRGTTDTQYF.

The chain couples TRBV5-1 to TRBJ2-7; 7 bases fit TRBD1. V dropped 0 bases and J dropped 1; count of bases not matched to a gene: 7. The CDR3 runs to 16 residues. Germline V gene lookup returns CDR1 SGHRS and CDR2 YFSETQ. The chain's CDR3 is CASSLALGTDSYEQYF. For the CDR3, the DNA is TGCGCCAGCAGCTTGGCCCTCGGGACAGATTCCTACGAGCAGTACTTC.

The chain links TRBV29-1 to TRBJ2-1; 8 nucleotides line up with TRBD1. The germline V gene has CDR1 SQVTM and CDR2 ANQGSEA. J was trimmed by 4 bases and V by 6 bases; bases with no gene match: 14. The CDR3 has 16 amino acids. DNA for the CDR3: TGCAGCGTGCCCCCCTCTCCGGGACAGGATTACAATGAGCAGTTCTTC. Translating it yields CSVPPSPGQDYNEQFF.

This clone appeared a few times. V and J are TRBV5-1 and TRBJ2-1; possibly TRBD2 for D (5 bases). This CDR3 has 16 residues. Germline V lookup: CDR1 SGHRS, CDR2 YFSETQ. V was clipped by 0 bases and J by 1 base, with 11 bases between them. This chain's CDR3 is CASSLAVGISYNEQFF. DNA for the CDR3: TGCGCCAGCAGCTTGGCCGTCGGGATATCCTACAATGAGCAGTTCTTC.

The rearrangement joins TRBV6-5 to TRBJ2-1; D is possibly TRBD1 (6 bases). The CDR3 is made up of 13 amino acids. CDR1 and CDR2 (germline): MNHEY, SVGAGI. V was shortened by 5 bases and J by 7 bases, with 12 bases between the two germline ends. This CDR3 is CASSPSRGNEQFF. The CDR3 DNA reads TGTGCCAGCAGTCCATCCAGGGGTAATGAGCAGTTCTTC.

The rearrangement uses TRBV16 and TRBJ1-1; possible D gene TRBD1, 5 bases. Germline V CDR1 and CDR2: KGHSY, FQNENV. The ends were cut back, 3 bases at V and 5 bases at J, with 10 bases in the middle. This CDR3 spans 13 amino acids. DNA for the CDR3: TGTGCCAGCAGCCAGCATGGGGGGACTGAAGCTTTCTTT. It is translated as CASSQHGGTEAFF.

This clone was observed a single time. The J gene is TRBJ1-1, the V gene TRBV7-4; 8 bases line up with TRBD1. Germline trimming cut 2 bases from V and 0 bases from J; bases unmatched to any gene: 11. This CDR3 is built from 18 residues. Germline CDR1 reads SGHVT; CDR2 reads SQSDAQ. The CDR3 sequence is CASSLRTGRRFLNTEAFF. The CDR3, as DNA: TGTGCCAGCAGCTTAAGGACAGGGAGGAGATTTTTGAACACTGAAGCTTTCTTT.

The chain combines TRBV19 with TRBJ1-1; tentative D call: TRBD1 (6 bases). From germline, CDR1 is LNHDA and CDR2 SQIVND (reference sequence). V dropped 3 bases and J dropped 0 bases, with 11 bases sitting between them. There are 15 residues in the CDR3. CDR3 region: CASSISGVMNTEAFF. The CDR3 coding sequence is TGTGCCAGTAGTATTTCAGGGGTTATGAACACTGAAGCTTTCTTT.

This chain joins TRBV7-9 and TRBJ1-1, with no clear D. Trimming cost V 1 base and J 0 bases, with 9 bases left between them. There are 15 residues in the CDR3. Germline V gene lookup returns CDR1 SEHNR and CDR2 FQNEAQ (reference sequence). This CDR3 reads CASSLVSVLNTEAFF. CDR3 DNA: TGTGCCAGCAGCTTAGTCTCAGTACTGAACACTGAAGCTTTCTTT.

V and J are TRBV10-3 and TRBJ2-6; 13 bases fit TRBD2. The CDR3 runs 18 residues. V lost 6 bases to trimming and J lost 2 bases; unmatched junction nucleotides: 7. Per germline, CDR1 ENHRY and CDR2 SYGVKD. The CDR3 protein is CAIRDWTSGRTGANVLTF. The CDR3 DNA reads TGTGCCATCAGGGACTGGACTAGCGGGAGAACTGGGGCCAACGTCCTGACTTTC.

The chain carries TRBV23-1 and TRBJ1-2, with D unresolved. TRBV23-1 is an ORF; its function is uncertain. V was pared by 8 bases and J by 0 bases, with 13 bases between. The CDR3 is 14 residues long. CDR3 nucleotide sequence: TGCGCCAGCGGTCGGGCAGATTCTAACTATGGCTACACCTTC. Residues: CASGRADSNYGYTF.

In this sample, this clone turned up a few times. The CDR3: CASSISRGAYEQYF. Here the CDR3 DNA reads TGTGCCAGTAGTATCAGCCGGGGGGCCTACGAGCAGTACTTC. The V call is TRBV19, the J call TRBJ2-7; the match to TRBD2 covers 7 bases. This CDR3 is built from 14 residues. In germline, CDR1 is LNHDA, CDR2 SQIVND (reference sequence). Trimming took 3 bases from V and 2 from J; bases not matched to a gene: 4.